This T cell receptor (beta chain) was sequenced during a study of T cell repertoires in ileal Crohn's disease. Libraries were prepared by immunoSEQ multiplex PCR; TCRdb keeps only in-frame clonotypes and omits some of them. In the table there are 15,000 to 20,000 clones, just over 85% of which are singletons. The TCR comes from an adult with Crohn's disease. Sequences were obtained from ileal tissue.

The CDR3: CASSYWDRVNTGELFF. CDR3 coding DNA: TGTGCCAGCAGTTACTGGGACAGGGTGAACACCGGGGAGCTGTTTTTT. This chain joins TRBV6-5 and TRBJ2-2; TRBD1 matches at 9 bases. This CDR3 comprises 16 residues. The ends lost 1 base at V and 1 base at J; junction bases unmatched: 1. Germline V CDR1 and CDR2: MNHEY, SVGAGI.